The present T cell receptor beta chain was sequenced within a study of blood T cells in healthy people across ages. Findings and caveats of the study: Unknown donor CMV status possibly confounded expanded clonotype changes.

This clonotype was seen more than once but under ten times. Its specificity is not known. CDR1 is MNHEY and CDR2 is SVGAGI in the germline V gene. This CDR3 has 16 residues. Trimming took 4 bases from V and 4 from J; bases not matched to a gene: 7. Alongside a J-beta primer mix, a sample-barcoded 5' primer served in a second PCR lasting about 6 to 11 cycles. Each cDNA molecule carried a tag from a template-switch adaptor that contained 12 random nucleotides. All samples yielded 2.5 million or more CDR3-containing paired-end reads. One entry per CDR3 protein results from TCRdb running MiXCR on the 5' RACE reads. The table shows approximately 1.5 million distinct CDR3 sequences, with roughly 43% occurring only once.

The TCR comes from a woman aged 18-35 years in good health. The specimen sequenced was blood. The chain carries TRBV6-5 and TRBJ2-3; 11 bases match TRBD2. CDR3 nucleotides: TGTGCCAGCAGTTTCGCCGGGACTAGCGGCTCAGATACGCAGTATTTT. Translated, it gives CASSFAGTSGSDTQYF.